A single T cell receptor beta chain is shown here with its context. Its matching antigen is unknown. The sample comes from a study of CD8 T cells in ankylosing spondylitis. The CDR3 covers 15 residues. After removal of 0 bases from V and 3 bases from J, the junction contained 4 bases not matched to a gene. CDR1 DFQATT and CDR2 SNEGSKA come from the germline V gene (reference sequence). Researchers built TCR beta libraries using quantitative 5'-RACE with molecular barcodes. Each CDR3 protein is one row after TCRdb ran MiXCR on the 5' RACE reads. The sample contains more than 100,000 distinct CDR3 sequences, more than 15% of which appear only once. Findings and limits, study-wide: It appeared that ankylosing spondylitis blood was characterized by a TCR beta motif of several highly homologous variants. Existing reports had already noted some motif variants in reactive arthritis synovial fluid and blood.

The specimen sequenced was blood, either unsorted or a sorted T cell fraction (not recorded which). The sequence was obtained from a male donor with ankylosing spondylitis. This rearrangement joins TRBV20-1 to TRBJ2-3, with TRBD2 matching 9 bases. The CDR3 DNA is TGCAGTGCTAGAGATTTAGCGGGAGTTACAGATACGCAGTATTTT. Protein: CSARDLAGVTDTQYF.